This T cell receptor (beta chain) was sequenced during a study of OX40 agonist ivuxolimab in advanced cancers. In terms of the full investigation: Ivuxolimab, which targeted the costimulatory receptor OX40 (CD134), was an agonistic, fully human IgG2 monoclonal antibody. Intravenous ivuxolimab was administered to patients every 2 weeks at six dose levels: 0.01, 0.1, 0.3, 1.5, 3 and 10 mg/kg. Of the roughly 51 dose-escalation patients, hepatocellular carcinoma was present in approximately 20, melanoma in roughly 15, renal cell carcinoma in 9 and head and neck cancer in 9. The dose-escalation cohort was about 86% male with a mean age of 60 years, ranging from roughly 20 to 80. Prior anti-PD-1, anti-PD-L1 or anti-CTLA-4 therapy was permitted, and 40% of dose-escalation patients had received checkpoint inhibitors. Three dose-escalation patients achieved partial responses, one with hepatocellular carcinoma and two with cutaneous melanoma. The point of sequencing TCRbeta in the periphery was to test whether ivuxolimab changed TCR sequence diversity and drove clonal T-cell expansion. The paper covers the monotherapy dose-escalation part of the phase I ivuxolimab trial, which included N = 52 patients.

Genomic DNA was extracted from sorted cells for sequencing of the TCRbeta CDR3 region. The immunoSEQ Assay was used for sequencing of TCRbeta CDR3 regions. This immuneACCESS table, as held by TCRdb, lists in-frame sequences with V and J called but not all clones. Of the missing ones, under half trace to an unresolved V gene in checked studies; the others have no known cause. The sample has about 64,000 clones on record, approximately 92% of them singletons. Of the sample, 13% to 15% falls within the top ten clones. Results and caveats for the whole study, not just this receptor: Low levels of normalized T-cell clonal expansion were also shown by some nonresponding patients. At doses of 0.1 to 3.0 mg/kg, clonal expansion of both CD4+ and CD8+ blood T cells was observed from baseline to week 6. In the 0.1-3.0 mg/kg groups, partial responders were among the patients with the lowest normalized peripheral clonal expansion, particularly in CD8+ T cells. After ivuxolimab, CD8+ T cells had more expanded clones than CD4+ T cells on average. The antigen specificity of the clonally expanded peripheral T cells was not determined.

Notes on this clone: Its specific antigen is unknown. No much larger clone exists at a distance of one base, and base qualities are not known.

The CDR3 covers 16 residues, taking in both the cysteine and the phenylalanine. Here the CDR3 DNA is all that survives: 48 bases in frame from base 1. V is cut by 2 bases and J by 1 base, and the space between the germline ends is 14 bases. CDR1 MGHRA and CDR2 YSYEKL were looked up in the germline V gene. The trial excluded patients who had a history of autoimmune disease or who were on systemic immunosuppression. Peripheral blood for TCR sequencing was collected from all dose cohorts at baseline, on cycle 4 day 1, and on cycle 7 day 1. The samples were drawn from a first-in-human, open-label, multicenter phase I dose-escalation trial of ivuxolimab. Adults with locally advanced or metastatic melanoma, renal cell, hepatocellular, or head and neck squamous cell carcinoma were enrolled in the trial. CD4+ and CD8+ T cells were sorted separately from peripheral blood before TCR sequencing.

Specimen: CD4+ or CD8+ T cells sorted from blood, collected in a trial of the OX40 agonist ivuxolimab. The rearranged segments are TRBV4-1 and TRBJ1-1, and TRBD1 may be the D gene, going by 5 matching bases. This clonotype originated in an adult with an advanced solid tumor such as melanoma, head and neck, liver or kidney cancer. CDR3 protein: CASSQRDRARNTEAFF. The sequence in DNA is TGCGCCAGCAGCCAACGAGACAGAGCGCGGAACACTGAAGCTTTCTTT.